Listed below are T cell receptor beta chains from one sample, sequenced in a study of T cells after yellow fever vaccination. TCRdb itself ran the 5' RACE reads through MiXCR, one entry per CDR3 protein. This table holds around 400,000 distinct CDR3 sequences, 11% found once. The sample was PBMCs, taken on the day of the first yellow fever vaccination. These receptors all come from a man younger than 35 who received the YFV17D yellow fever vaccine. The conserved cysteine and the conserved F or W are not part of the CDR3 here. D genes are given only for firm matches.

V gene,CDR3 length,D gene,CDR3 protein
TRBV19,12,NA,ASSPLAMNYGYT
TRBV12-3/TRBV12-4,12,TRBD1,ASRWTGTADTQY
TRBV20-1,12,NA,SALRGPPLEPQH
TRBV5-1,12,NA,ASSLTAGVDEQY
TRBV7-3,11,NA,ASSLFSTDTQY
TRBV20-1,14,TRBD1,SASRTGTGGNQPQH
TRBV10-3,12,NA,AISDGTSNQPQH
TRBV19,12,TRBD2,ASSASGGYNEQF
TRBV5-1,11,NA,ASSYGQSYEQY
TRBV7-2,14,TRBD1,ASSPDRGISGNTIY
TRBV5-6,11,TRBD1,ASSLGQGEGAF
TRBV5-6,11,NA,ASSPTSFHEQF
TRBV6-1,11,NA,ASSAGQPRGYT
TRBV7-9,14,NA,ASSWFRRRFTDTQY
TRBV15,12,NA,ATSRPGGGGPQH
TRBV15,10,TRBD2,ATSSTSAEQY
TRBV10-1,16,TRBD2,ASSGNILAGERTDTQY
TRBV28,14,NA,ASSSLGFRVVQPQH
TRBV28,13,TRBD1,ASSFPQGARETQY
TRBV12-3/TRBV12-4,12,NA,ASSFRANTGELF
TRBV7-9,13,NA,ASRAGTPSTDTQY
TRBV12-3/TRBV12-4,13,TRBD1,ASSSTGANSYEQY
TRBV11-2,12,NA,ASSSAAYNQKAF
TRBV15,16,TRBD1,ATSRDPETGGIGSPLH
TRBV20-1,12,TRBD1,SASDDRVNYGYT
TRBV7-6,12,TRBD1,ASSYTGENSPLH
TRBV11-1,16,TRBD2,ASSLLGGGNTIYNEQF
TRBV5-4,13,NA,ASSFVQGNTGELF
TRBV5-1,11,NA,ASSLDGFREQF
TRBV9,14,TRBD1,ASSVLPGQGGDTQY
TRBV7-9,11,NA,ASSRSSGNTIY
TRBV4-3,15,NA,ASTPDQMISGANVLT
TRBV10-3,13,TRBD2,AISVGTSMGNEQF
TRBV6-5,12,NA,ASRGRTGFAEAF
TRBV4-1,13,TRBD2,ASSRKRGEGDTQY
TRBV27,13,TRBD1,ASSAQGGRNSPLH
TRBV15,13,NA,ATSRDWRGSYEQY
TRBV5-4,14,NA,ASSLGITRRQETQY
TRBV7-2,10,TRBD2,ASSTPGGTQY
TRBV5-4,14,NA,ASSFWRALGEETQY
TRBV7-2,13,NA,ASSLQRGVNTEAF
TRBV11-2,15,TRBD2,ASSLEEGLARRDTQY
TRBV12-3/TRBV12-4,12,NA,ASTRAQENQPQH
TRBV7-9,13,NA,ASSPGWQNTGELF
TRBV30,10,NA,AWSVAGITLH
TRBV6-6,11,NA,ASGGASPHEQF
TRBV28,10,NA,ASVGHNYGYT